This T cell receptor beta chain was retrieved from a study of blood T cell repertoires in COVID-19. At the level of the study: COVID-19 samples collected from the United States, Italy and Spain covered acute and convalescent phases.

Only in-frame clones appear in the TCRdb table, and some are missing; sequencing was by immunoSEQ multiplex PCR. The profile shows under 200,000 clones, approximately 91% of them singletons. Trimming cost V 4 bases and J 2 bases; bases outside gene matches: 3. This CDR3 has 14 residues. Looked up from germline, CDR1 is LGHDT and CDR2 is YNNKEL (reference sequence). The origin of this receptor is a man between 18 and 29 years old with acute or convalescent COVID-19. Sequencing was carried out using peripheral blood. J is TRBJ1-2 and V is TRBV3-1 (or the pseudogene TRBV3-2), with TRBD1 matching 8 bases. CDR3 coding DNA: TGTGCCAGCAGCCCCAGGACAGGGAACTATGGCTACACCTTC. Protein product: CASSPRTGNYGYTF.